This TCR beta chain was identified in a study of CD8 T cells in Susac syndrome. The T cells that were sequenced for TCR beta were CD8+ and CD4+ cells from blood. The length of the CDR3 is 14 residues. V lost 0 bases and J lost 2, with 5 bases in between. Study-wide results and limits: An acknowledgment was made by the study that its TCR sequencing and HLA analysis involved relatively few individuals.

With regard to this clonotype: Its antigen is unidentified.

Reverse transcription of roughly 0.45 to 1 ug RNA was carried out with random hexamers. By means of immunoSEQ multiplex PCR, TCR beta CDR3 spanning 54 Vbeta and 13 Jbeta underwent amplification. TCRdb reprocessed the immunoSEQ multiplex PCR reads via MiXCR and lists one record per CDR3 protein. In the table there are 180,000 or so distinct CDR3 sequences, 85% to 95% of which are singletons. This chain joins TRBV12-3 or TRBV12-4 and TRBJ2-1; D unclear. The source is a human donor in good health. Sequenced input: CD4+ T cells from PBMCs. The CDR3 loop is CASSLASPYNEQFF. DNA for the CDR3: TGTGCCAGCAGTTTAGCTAGTCCCTACAATGAGCAGTTCTTC.